A few counts support the clone carrying this TCR beta chain. Its antigen is unknown. Adult donors, all healthy and HIV-negative, had no recent acute infections or vaccinations. Trimming cost V 10 bases and J 6 bases, with 18 bases left between them. Germline assignment: CDR1 MNHNY and CDR2 SVGAGI (reference sequence). The CDR3 contains 13 residues. This sample is drawn from a study of shared clonotypes between healthy human individuals. Assay execution took place at the deep level. The repertoire was sequenced with immunoSEQ multiplex PCR; TCRdb's copy has only in-frame clones and lacks some. The repertoire holds over 850,000 clones, with around 78% as singletons. Study-wide results and limits: Against clonotypes common to all four donors, non-shared ones had lower generation probabilities. Sharing across several donors was seen in around 5% of naive CD4 clonotypes.

This sequence was found in a man aged 18 to 30 in good health. Some clones in this sample may be carry-over from other donors' samples. The sequencing input was memory CD4+ T cells from PBMCs. Subset noted: CD45RA-negative fraction. The chain carries TRBV6-6 and TRBJ1-2, with unresolved D. The CDR3 nucleotides are TGTGCCACCTCGGACGGCATCAATGATGGCTACACCTTC. Residues: CATSDGINDGYTF.